These T cell receptor beta chains were read from a single sample in a study of T-cell reconstitution after alpha-beta-depleted transplantation in children. TCRdb reanalysed the PCR reads using MiXCR and keeps one entry per CDR3 protein. The data hold 700,000 or so distinct CDR3 sequences, with 13% observed a single time. Sample: PBMCs, taken before TCRalphabeta/CD19-depleted stem cell transplant. These receptors were collected from a girl aged 2-15 years with congenital amegakaryocytic thrombocytopenia, due to receive a stem cell transplant. Each CDR3 is given with its conserved first and last residue. The D gene is left open where the match is weak. A row's size may be missing; if present it is once, few, many or a size class.

v_gene	j_gene	abundance	d_gene	CDR3nt	CDR3aa
TRBV12-3/TRBV12-4	TRBJ2-6	few	NA	TGTGCCAGCAGTTTACGGCAGGGTAACGTATTTGGGGCCAACGTCCTGACTTTC	CASSLRQGNVFGANVLTF
TRBV7-2	TRBJ2-1	NA	TRBD1	TGTGCCAGCACCCCGACAGGGGGCTCCAATGAGCAGTTCTTC	CASTPTGGSNEQFF
TRBV3-1	TRBJ2-2	NA	NA	TGTGCCAGCAGCCAATCACGTCTCACCGGGGAGCTGTTTTTT	CASSQSRLTGELFF
TRBV6-4	TRBJ2-3	NA	NA	TGTGCCAGCAGTGCGGGCAGCCTACTCGGTTTGGATACGCAGTATTTT	CASSAGSLLGLDTQYF
TRBV12-3/TRBV12-4	TRBJ1-1	many	NA	TGTGCCAGCAGTAGGTCCGTGAGGGCGAACACTGAAGCTTTCTTT	CASSRSVRANTEAFF
TRBV20-1	TRBJ2-1	many	TRBD2	TGCAGTGCTAGAGTCCCACCAAGCGGGAGGAGTTACAATGAGCAGTTCTTC	CSARVPPSGRSYNEQFF
TRBV5-1	TRBJ2-7	NA	NA	TGCGCCAGCAGCTGGGCGGGACAAAGCTCCTACGAGCAGTACTTC	CASSWAGQSSYEQYF
TRBV6-1	TRBJ2-7	many	TRBD1	TGTGCCAGCAGCTTCGGACAGGCCCTCCCCTACGAGCAGTACTTC	CASSFGQALPYEQYF
TRBV20-1	TRBJ2-5	few	TRBD1	TGCAGTGCTAGATTTGGGGCCCCTCGGACAGGGCGGAGCCAAGAGACCCAGTACTTC	CSARFGAPRTGRSQETQYF
TRBV11-2	TRBJ2-7	many	NA	TGTGCCAGCAGCCTAACTAGAATCTACGAGCAGTACTTC	CASSLTRIYEQYF
TRBV7-2	TRBJ2-1	many	NA	TGTGCCAGCAGCTTAGTTCCGGGAACTTCCTACAATGAGCAGTTCTTC	CASSLVPGTSYNEQFF
TRBV6-5	TRBJ2-1	few	NA	TGTGCCAGCAGTTACGAGGATAACTCCTACAATGAGCAGTTCTTC	CASSYEDNSYNEQFF
TRBV5-1	TRBJ2-2	many	NA	TGCGCCAGCAGCTTAGAGACTAGAGGCACCGGGGAGCTGTTTTTT	CASSLETRGTGELFF
TRBV7-9	TRBJ2-1	many	NA	TGTGCCAGCAGCTTAATAATCGATGAGCAGTTCTTC	CASSLIIDEQFF
TRBV11-2	TRBJ1-6	once	NA	TGTGCCAGCAGCTTAGAGTATTCACCCCTCCACTTT	CASSLEYSPLHF
TRBV29-1	TRBJ2-5	NA	TRBD2	TGCAGCGTAGATGCGGGGGTGTGGCAAGAGACCCAGTACTTC	CSVDAGVWQETQYF
TRBV20-1	TRBJ2-1	many	TRBD2	TGCAGTGCAAGGACTAGCGGGAGAGTCTATGAGCAGTTCTTC	CSARTSGRVYEQFF
TRBV20-1	TRBJ2-1	few	NA	TGCAGTGCTAGCCTGCCCGGGGTTCTGGGTAGGTGGGAGCAGTTCTTC	CSASLPGVLGRWEQFF
TRBV10-1	TRBJ2-5	NA	TRBD2	TGCGCCAGCAGCGAGACGGGAGGGCTGGGAGAGACCCAGTACTTC	CASSETGGLGETQYF
TRBV20-1	TRBJ2-2	NA	NA	TGCAGTGCTAGGACGGACCCCTCGTCCGGGGAGCTGTTTTTT	CSARTDPSSGELFF
TRBV11-2	TRBJ2-3	few	TRBD1	TGTGCCAGCAGCGACCCCGGGACAGGAGGGGATACGCAGTATTTT	CASSDPGTGGDTQYF
TRBV5-1	TRBJ2-7	many	NA	TGCGCCAGCAGTTTCTCGGGGACTGACGACTACGAGCAGTACTTC	CASSFSGTDDYEQYF
TRBV12-3/TRBV12-4	TRBJ2-7	NA	NA	TGTGGCAGCAGTGGGAGCTCCTACGAGCAGTACTTC	CGSSGSSYEQYF
TRBV20-1	TRBJ2-1	many	TRBD2	TGCAGTGCTAGAGGGACGACTAGCGGGACTAACAATGAGCAGTTCTTC	CSARGTTSGTNNEQFF
TRBV20-1	TRBJ2-2	many	NA	TGCAGTGCTAGCGGGACTCGAGGCACCGGGGAGCTGTTTTTT	CSASGTRGTGELFF
TRBV20-1	TRBJ2-1	many	NA	TGCAGTGCAAGCGACGGCTACAATGAGCAGTTCTTC	CSASDGYNEQFF
TRBV6-1	TRBJ2-3	many	TRBD1	TGTGCCAGCAGTCGCGGGACAGGGGGCGTTGGGACAGATACGCAGTATTTT	CASSRGTGGVGTDTQYF
TRBV5-1	TRBJ2-4	many	TRBD1	TGCGCCAGCAGCCCTGGGGACAGTAAAAACATTCAGTACTTC	CASSPGDSKNIQYF